What follows is one T cell receptor (beta chain) and its context. TCRdb independently ran MiXCR on the 5' RACE reads; one entry per CDR3 protein. The table has roughly 350,000 distinct CDR3 sequences, 25% to 30% seen once. With 1 base clipped from V and 10 bases from J, the junction kept 7 bases outside the gene matches. Germline V gives CDR1 KGHSH, CDR2 LQKENI. The CDR3 length is 15 residues. This sample was taken from a study of T-cell memory formation after mild COVID-19. This TCR derives from an adult woman who had mild COVID-19 (a few samples of this study predate the infection). Cell type and time point are not known. Sample: PBMCs or a T cell subset sorted from them (not recorded which). The chain combines TRBV18 with TRBJ2-1; 10 bases agree with TRBD1. CDR3 sequence reads: CASSPLGQGVGEQFF. Written as DNA, the CDR3 is TGTGCCAGCTCACCACTCGGACAGGGGGTTGGGGAGCAGTTCTTC.